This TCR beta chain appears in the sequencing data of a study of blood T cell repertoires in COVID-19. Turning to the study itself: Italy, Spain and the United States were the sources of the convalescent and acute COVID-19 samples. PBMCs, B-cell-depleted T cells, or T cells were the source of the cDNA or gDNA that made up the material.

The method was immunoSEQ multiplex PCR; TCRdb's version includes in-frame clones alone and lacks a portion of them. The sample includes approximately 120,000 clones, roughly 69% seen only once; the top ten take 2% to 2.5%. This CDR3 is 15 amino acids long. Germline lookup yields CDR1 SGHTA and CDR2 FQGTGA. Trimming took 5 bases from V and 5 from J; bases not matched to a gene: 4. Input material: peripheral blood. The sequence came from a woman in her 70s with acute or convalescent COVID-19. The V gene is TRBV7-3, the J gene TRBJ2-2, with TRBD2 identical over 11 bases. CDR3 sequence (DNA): TGTGCCAGCAGCCGACTAGCGGGGAGTACCGGGGAGCTGTTTTTT. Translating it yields CASSRLAGSTGELFF.